A selection of T cell receptor beta chains follows, all from one sample in a study of blood T cell repertoires in COVID-19. This table comes from immunoSEQ multiplex PCR, and its TCRdb copy is limited to in-frame clones, with some not included. The top ten hold 3% of the sample, which has some 390,000 clones, around 87% seen once. The sample was peripheral blood. The receptors were sampled from a human donor in a cohort sampled during active COVID-19. Each CDR3 is given with its conserved first and last residue. A D gene is named only where the DNA matches it firmly. Clone size, where shown, is once, few, many, or a class for clones that have expanded.

clone_size j_call v_call d_call cdr3_aa cdr3_nt
- TRBJ1-1 TRBV6-5 - CASSRQDLNTEAFF TGTGCCAGCAGTCGACAGGACCTGAACACTGAAGCTTTCTTT
- TRBJ2-2 TRBV7-2 TRBD1 CASSSRTGGTGELFF TGTGCCAGCAGCTCCCGGACAGGGGGAACCGGGGAGCTGTTTTTT
- TRBJ2-1 TRBV9 TRBD2 CASSVVGGGFNEQFF TGTGCCAGCAGCGTAGTGGGCGGGGGATTCAATGAGCAGTTCTTC
- TRBJ1-4 TRBV7-9 - CASSTQGPAREKLFF TGTGCCAGCAGCACACAGGGCCCGGCGAGGGAAAAACTGTTTTTT
- TRBJ2-2 TRBV13 TRBD2 CASARGGGTGELFF TGTGCCAGCGCGCGCGGGGGAGGAACCGGGGAGCTGTTTTTT
few TRBJ1-2 TRBV19 - CASSIEADYGYTF TGTGCCAGTAGTATCGAGGCAGATTATGGCTACACCTTC
- TRBJ2-2 TRBV7-2 - CASSLTVATNTGELFF TGTGCCAGCAGCTTAACGGTAGCGACGAACACCGGGGAGCTGTTTTTT
few TRBJ2-7 TRBV7-2 - CASSQRGISYEQYF TGTGCCAGCAGCCAAAGGGGGATCTCCTACGAGCAGTACTTC
- TRBJ1-6 TRBV7-9 TRBD1 CASSLARQGDRYNSPLHF TGTGCCAGCAGCTTAGCGCGTCAGGGGGATCGGTATAATTCACCCCTCCACTTT
few TRBJ2-1 TRBV6-1 TRBD2 CASSVTSGGAFDEQFF TGTGCCAGCAGTGTAACTAGCGGGGGGGCCTTCGATGAGCAGTTCTTC
- TRBJ2-5 TRBV5-5 - CASSPIIGSQETQYF TGTGCCAGCAGCCCCATTATTGGCAGTCAAGAGACCCAGTACTTC
- TRBJ1-6 TRBV7-9 - CASGGTIRAYNSPLHF TGTGCCAGCGGGGGGACCATCAGGGCATATAATTCACCCCTCCACTTT
- TRBJ1-3 TRBV4-1 - CASSQVGGNTIYF TGCGCCAGCAGCCAAGTGGGCGGAAACACCATATATTTT
- TRBJ2-1 TRBV12-3/TRBV12-4 - CASSLSTYNEQFF TGTGCCAGCAGTTTATCCACATACAATGAGCAGTTCTTC
- TRBJ1-3 TRBV5-5 TRBD1 CASSVATGGGGNTIYF TGTGCCAGCAGCGTCGCGACAGGGGGTGGAGGAAACACCATATATTTT
- TRBJ2-7 TRBV27 - CASSLYAGPSYEQYF TGTGCCAGCAGTTTATACGCGGGACCCTCCTACGAGCAGTACTTC
- TRBJ1-5 TRBV27 TRBD1 CASSSTGANQPQHF TGTGCCAGCAGCTCGACAGGGGCGAATCAGCCCCAGCATTTT
- TRBJ2-3 TRBV3-1/TRBV3-2 TRBD2 CASSHTAGVPTDTQYF TGTGCCAGCAGCCACACGGCGGGAGTACCCACAGATACGCAGTATTTT
- TRBJ1-6 TRBV19 - CASSIVQGWNSPLHF TGTGCCAGTAGTATAGTCCAGGGATGGAATTCACCCCTCCACTTT
- TRBJ1-1 TRBV6-6 TRBD1 CASRYAPDRDTEAFF TGTGCCAGCAGATACGCCCCCGACAGGGACACTGAAGCTTTCTTT
- TRBJ1-6 TRBV19 TRBD1 CASSSRTGGNYNSPLHF TGTGCCAGTAGTAGTCGCACAGGGGGGAACTATAATTCACCCCTCCACTTT
- TRBJ2-7 TRBV5-1 TRBD1 CASSERTGSSYEQYF TGCGCCAGCAGCGAGAGGACAGGAAGCTCCTACGAGCAGTACTTC
- TRBJ2-3 TRBV28 - CASSVTSTDTQYF TGTGCCAGCAGTGTAACTAGCACAGATACGCAGTATTTT
- TRBJ2-2 TRBV5-1 - CASSLTSPNTGELFF TGCGCCAGCAGCTTGACATCGCCGAACACCGGGGAGCTGTTTTTT
- TRBJ2-4 TRBV13 TRBD1 CASSLGQGTQDIQYF TGTGCCAGCAGCCTAGGACAGGGGACACAGGACATTCAGTACTTC
few TRBJ2-3 TRBV6-6 - CASSRGAGSTTDTQYF TGTGCCAGCAGCCGCGGGGCGGGATCCACCACAGATACGCAGTATTTT
few TRBJ1-5 TRBV19 - CASSGGDDNQPQHF TGTGCCAGTAGTGGGGGGGATGACAATCAGCCCCAGCATTTT
- TRBJ1-2 TRBV4-1 - CASSQGLTRTGRNYGYTF TGCGCCAGCAGCCAAGGCCTGACCCGAACAGGGCGGAACTATGGCTACACCTTC
- TRBJ1-1 TRBV29-1 TRBD1 CSAMTGGPYTEAFF TGCAGCGCCATGACAGGGGGGCCCTACACTGAAGCTTTCTTT
- TRBJ1-4 TRBV3-1/TRBV3-2 TRBD1 CATTKAGGEKLFF TGTGCCACGACTAAGGCAGGGGGAGAAAAACTGTTTTTT